This T cell receptor beta chain was found in a study of shared T cell receptors in the human thymus. Data came from immunoSEQ multiplex PCR; TCRdb stores just in-frame clones and leaves some out. The sample holds about 660,000 clones, over 75% seen once. V lost 5 bases and J lost 0, with 11 bases in between. CDR3 length: 15 residues. Germline V lookup: CDR1 MDHEN, CDR2 SYDVKM. The sample was also reused in another study, on human thymus T cells. This second study notes: Resections obtained during corrective heart surgery supplied the thymus tissue. There were highly overlapping thymic repertoires among unrelated individuals, as related research reported.

The receptor comes from a boy younger than two with a congenital heart defect. Sequencing was done on a sample of thymocytes. The rearrangement uses TRBV28 and TRBJ2-4; possible D gene TRBD1, 6 bases. As DNA, the CDR3 is TGTGCCAGCAGTGCTCACAGGGTAGCCAAAAACATTCAGTACTTC. Its protein is CASSAHRVAKNIQYF.